This T cell receptor beta chain derives from a study of blood T cell repertoires in COVID-19. Germline assignment: CDR1 KGHSH and CDR2 LQKENI. This CDR3 contains 15 residues. Trimming stripped 3 bases from V and 1 base from J, with 10 bases between. Clones were read by immunoSEQ multiplex PCR, and TCRdb kept only the in-frame ones, dropping some. The sample lists 150,000 to 200,000 clones; 65% to 80% were seen once. The sample consisted of PBMCs or T cells enriched from blood (not recorded which). The clonotype comes from a woman aged 45-60 years with acute COVID-19. The V call is TRBV18, the J call TRBJ2-1, with D perhaps TRBD2 (7 bases). The CDR3 spells CASSPGGRSYNEQFF. Here the CDR3 DNA reads TGTGCCAGCTCACCGGGGGGGCGATCCTACAATGAGCAGTTCTTC.